These 8 T cell receptor delta chains share one sample of origin, sequenced in a study of γδ T cells in repeated Plasmodium falciparum infection. Bulk repertoires came from Vgamma9/Vdelta2+ or Vdelta2-negative gammadelta T cells flow-sorted from PBMC. TCRdb redid the clone calls on the multiplex PCR reads with CATT. The profile shows around 86,000 delta-chain clones, approximately 1.5% of them singletons. The sequenced material came from gamma-delta T cells from blood. The receptors shown here come from a pool of human donors (malaria-infected and uninfected, not separated).

This clone was detected ten times or more. The rearrangement uses TRDV1 and TRDJ1; D possibly corresponds to TRDD3 (5 bases). Trimming removed 2 bases from V and 6 bases from J, with 16 bases in between. CDR3 size: 15 residues. CDR1 and CDR2 (germline): TSWWSYY, QGS. CDR3 amino acids: CALGESGLGLNKLIF. As DNA, the CDR3 is TGTGCTCTTGGGGAATCAGGTCTGGGATTAAATAAACTCATCTTT.

There are a few counts of this clone. A far larger clone is a single base away, which makes a read error likely. Different DNA sequences within this sample yield the same CDR3. The chain combines TRDV2 with TRDJ3; 11 nucleotides line up with TRDD3. TCRdb is silent on the J gene; assignment here came from matching the DNA to germline. Looked up from germline, CDR1 is GEAIGNYY and CDR2 is EKD. The ends lost 0 bases at V and 3 bases at J; junction bases unmatched: 3. The CDR3 has 18 amino acids. CDR3 region: CACDTGWGIRWDTRQMFF. The DNA for the CDR3 is TGTGCCTGTGACACCGGGTGGGGGATACGCTGGGACACCCGACAGATGTTTTTC.

For this clone: The protein held in TCRdb is that of a much larger clone and does not match this DNA's translation at residue 12, likely because of a read error; the protein shown is translated from the DNA. The chain couples TRDV2 to TRDJ1, with 8 bases matching TRDD3. Since TCRdb gives no J gene, matching the DNA to germline was used here to assign it. The CDR3 sequence is 22 residues long. V was pared by 3 bases and J by 2 bases, with 28 bases of the junction left unmatched. Looked up from germline, CDR1 is GEAIGNYY and CDR2 is EKD. CDR3 sequence (DNA): TGTGCCTGTGACCCAGTACCGACCGCCGTACTGAGGGATACGGAGGGGACCGATAAACTCATCTTT. This codes for CACDPVPTAVLRDTEGTDKLIF.

Comments on this clone: A far larger clone is one nucleotide away, so this likely arose from a read error. CDR3 DNA sequence: TGTGCCCTTGGGAACGGAGGACTTCCTACTCTCCGAGGAGACCTCGGGGATGGTCGAACCGATAAACTCATCTTT. Translation: CALGNGGLPTLRGDLGDGRTDKLIF. The J gene is TRDJ1, the V gene TRDV1, with 8 bases identical to TRDD2. TCRdb leaves out the J gene; it was filled in here by matching the DNA to germline. Germline CDR1 TSWWSYY, CDR2 QGS. The CDR3 length is 25 residues.

On this clone itself: The protein held in TCRdb is that of a much larger clone and does not match this DNA's translation at residue 20, likely because of a read error; the protein shown is translated from the DNA. The chain has TRDV2 and TRDJ1, with TRDD3 identical over 7 bases. The CDR3 runs 21 residues. CDR1 GEAIGNYY and CDR2 EKD come from the germline V gene. CDR3 protein: CACDTGGSSGRTGIRTDKLTF. The CDR3 nucleotides read TGTGCCTGTGACACCGGGGGATCTTCGGGGCGTACTGGGATCCGAACCGATAAACTCACCTTT.

The chain is built from TRDV1 and TRDJ1; weak D call: TRDD3 (6 bases). The J gene is not listed in TCRdb, so it was assigned here from a DNA match to germline. This CDR3 is 16 amino acids long. CDR1 TSWWSYY and CDR2 QGS come from the germline V gene. The V end was cut by 5 bases, the J end by 1 base, with 17 bases between. CDR3 DNA sequence: TGTGCTCTTGGGTCCCTGGGGATTCGGCGCACCGATAAACTCATCTTT. Protein product: CALGSLGIRRTDKLIF.

With respect to this clone: The translation of this DNA and the TCRdb protein of a much larger clone differ at residue 6, probably owing to a read error; the protein shown here is translated from the DNA. The rearrangement joins TRDV1 to TRDJ1; D possibly corresponds to TRDD2 (6 bases). Matching the DNA to germline supplied the J gene, which TCRdb does not give. This CDR3 region has 23 residues. The germline V gene has CDR1 TSWWSYY and CDR2 QGS. V lost 1 base and J 0 bases, leaving 33 bases between the germline ends. Here the CDR3 DNA reads TGTGCTCTTGGGGAACCTCCACTCCTACGAGGGGGGTGGGATTCAGCGTACACCGATAAACTCATCTTT. It is translated as CALGEPPLLRGGWDSAYTDKLIF.

This clone was seen a handful of times. A far larger clone is only one base removed, so a read error is likely. Other DNA sequences of this sample code for an identical CDR3. The chain employs TRDV3 and TRDJ1, with 11 nucleotides matching TRDD3. CDR1 is TVYSNPD, CDR2 GDNSRS, per germline (reference sequence). Trimming took 1 base from V and 7 from J; bases not matched to a gene: 11. This CDR3 has 15 amino acids. CDR3 coding DNA: TGTGCCTTTAACTTTAACTGGGGGATAAAAAGTAAACTCATCTTT. This sequence encodes CAFNFNWGIKSKLIF.